Below are 5 T cell receptor beta chains sequenced from a single sample in a study of graft-versus-host responses after intestinal transplantation. Measured with immunoSEQ multiplex PCR; TCRdb has only the in-frame clones, and not every one. This table has some 27,000 clones, about 94% appearing once. The sample was PBMCs, taken nearly 31 days after intestinal transplant. The receptors were sampled from a human patient who received an intestinal transplant, so some T cells may come from the graft donor.

The CDR3 region has the DNA TGCGCCAGCAGCCAAGTTCCCCGCCGCGGCACTGAAGCTTTCTTT. Residues: CASSQVPRRGTEAFF. The chain recombines TRBV4-1 with TRBJ1-1; D not certain. V was clipped by 1 base and J by 4 bases, with 13 bases between them. There are 15 residues in the CDR3. From germline, CDR1 is MGHRA and CDR2 YSYEKL.

The V call is TRBV28, the J call TRBJ1-1; D unresolved. There are 12 residues in the CDR3. The germline V gene encodes CDR1 MDHEN and CDR2 SYDVKM. V lost 6 bases, J lost 11 bases, and 16 bases lay in between. The CDR3 reads CASRACGRRAFF. CDR3 DNA: TGTGCCAGCAGGGCGTGCGGGAGGAGGGCTTTCTTT. Using reference TRBV28 and TRBJ1-1 for the parts outside the CDR3, the full variable domain is DVKVTQSSRYLVKRTGEKVFLECVQDMDHENMFWYRQDPGLGLRLIYFSYDVKMKEKGDIPEGYSVSREKKERFSLILESASTNQTSMYLCASRACGRRAFFGQGTRLTVV.

The V call is TRBV7-8, the J call TRBJ2-7; 8 positions agree with TRBD1. Germline V gene lookup returns CDR1 SGHVS and CDR2 FQNEAQ. The CDR3 spans 13 residues. V was clipped by 8 bases and J by 3 bases; unmatched bases: 6. The CDR3 here is CASVRDRLYEQYF. The CDR3 DNA reads as TGTGCCAGCGTCCGGGACAGGCTCTACGAGCAGTACTTC.

The rearrangement joins TRBV6-5 to TRBJ1-2; D gene unclear. The germline gives CDR1 MNHEY, CDR2 SVGAGI. The CDR3 is 13 amino acids. V was shortened by 2 bases and J by 1 base, with 5 bases between the two germline ends. CDR3 nucleotide sequence: TGTGCCAGCAGTTACATGGATAACTATGGCTACACCTTC. Protein sequence: CASSYMDNYGYTF.

The chain links TRBV4-2 to TRBJ2-1, with 11 bases that match TRBD1. With V trimmed by 4 bases and J by 5 bases, 7 bases remained unmatched. This CDR3 comprises 16 residues. CDR1 LGHNA and CDR2 YNFKEQ come from the germline V gene. The CDR3 sequence is CASSRRTGGPNNEQFF. The CDR3 DNA follows: TGTGCCAGCAGCCGTCGGACAGGGGGCCCTAACAATGAGCAGTTCTTC.